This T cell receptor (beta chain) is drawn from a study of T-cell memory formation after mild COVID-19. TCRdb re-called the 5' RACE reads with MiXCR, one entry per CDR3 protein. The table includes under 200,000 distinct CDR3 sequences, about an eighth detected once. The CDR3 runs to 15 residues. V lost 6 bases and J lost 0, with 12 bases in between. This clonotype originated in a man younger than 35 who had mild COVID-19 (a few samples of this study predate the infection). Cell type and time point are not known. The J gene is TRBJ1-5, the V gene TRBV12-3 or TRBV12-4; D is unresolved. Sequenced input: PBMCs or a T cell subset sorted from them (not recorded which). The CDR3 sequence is CASSETLYSNQPQHF. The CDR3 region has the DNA TGTGCCAGCAGCGAAACCCTTTATAGCAATCAGCCCCAGCATTTT.